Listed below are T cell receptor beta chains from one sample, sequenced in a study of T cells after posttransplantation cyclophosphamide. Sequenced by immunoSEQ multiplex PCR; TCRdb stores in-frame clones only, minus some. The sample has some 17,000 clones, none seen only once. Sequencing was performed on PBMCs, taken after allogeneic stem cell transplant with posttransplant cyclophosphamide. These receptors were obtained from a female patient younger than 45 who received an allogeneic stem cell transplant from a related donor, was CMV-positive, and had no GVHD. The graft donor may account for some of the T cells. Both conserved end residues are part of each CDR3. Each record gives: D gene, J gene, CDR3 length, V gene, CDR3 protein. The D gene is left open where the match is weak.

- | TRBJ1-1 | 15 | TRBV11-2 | CASSLDPGLNTEAFF
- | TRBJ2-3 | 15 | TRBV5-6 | CASSLTTGWGDTQYF
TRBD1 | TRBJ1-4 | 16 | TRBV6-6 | CASSYAQGARGEKLFF
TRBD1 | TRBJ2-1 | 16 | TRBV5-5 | CASSSLTGRISDEQFF
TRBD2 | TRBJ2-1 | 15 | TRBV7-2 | CASSTTSGRIGEQFF
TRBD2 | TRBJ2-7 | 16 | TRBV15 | CATSRGGTSGSSEQYF
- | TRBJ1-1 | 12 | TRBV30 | CAWDPGNTEAFF
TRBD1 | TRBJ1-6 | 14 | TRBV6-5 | CASSGTGGRSPLHF
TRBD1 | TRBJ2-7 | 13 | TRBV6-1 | CASNTGGLYEQYF
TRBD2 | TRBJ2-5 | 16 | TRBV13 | CASSLSPSGSPETQYF
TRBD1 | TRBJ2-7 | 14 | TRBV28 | CASRTQTGDYEQYF
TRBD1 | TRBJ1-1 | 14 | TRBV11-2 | CASSEGQRDTEAFF
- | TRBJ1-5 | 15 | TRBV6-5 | CASSPGFTGNQPQHF
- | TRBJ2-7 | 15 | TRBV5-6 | CASSHDLGAVYEQYF
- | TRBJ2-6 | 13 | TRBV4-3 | CASSQDFANVLTF
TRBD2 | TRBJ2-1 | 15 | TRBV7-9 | CASTLGTSGRNEQFF
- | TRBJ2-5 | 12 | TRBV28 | CASSPLTREQYF
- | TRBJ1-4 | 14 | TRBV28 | CASSFLGGDEKLFF
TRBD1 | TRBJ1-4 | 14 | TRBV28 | CASTGGASNEKLFF
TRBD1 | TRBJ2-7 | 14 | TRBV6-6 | CASSRQGMVHEQYF
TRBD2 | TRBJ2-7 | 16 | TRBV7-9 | CASSFVGGRSSYEQYF
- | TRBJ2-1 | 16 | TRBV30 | CAWRGPRTLLYNEQFF
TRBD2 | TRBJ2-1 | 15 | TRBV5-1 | CASSFLAGGPNEQFF
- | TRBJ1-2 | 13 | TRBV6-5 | CASSGGVSSGYTF
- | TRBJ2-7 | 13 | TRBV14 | CASSQPPGREQYF
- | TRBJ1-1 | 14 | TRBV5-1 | CASSLAWTDDEAFF
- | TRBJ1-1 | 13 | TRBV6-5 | CASSSGVNTEAFF
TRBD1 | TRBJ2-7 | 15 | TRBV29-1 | CSVEEGTVNSYEQYF
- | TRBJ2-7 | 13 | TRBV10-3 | CAISGDGSYEQYF
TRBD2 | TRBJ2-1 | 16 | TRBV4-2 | CASSPGLAGGRYEQFF
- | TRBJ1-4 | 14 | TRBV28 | CASSSGLPPEKLFF
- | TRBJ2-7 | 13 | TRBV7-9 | CASSGHRIYEQYF